A selection of T cell receptor beta chains follows, all from one sample in a study of cytomegalovirus exposure and HLA in healthy donors. Libraries were prepared by immunoSEQ multiplex PCR; TCRdb keeps only in-frame clonotypes and omits some of them. Of about 150,000 clones listed, nearly 80% are singletons. The sample comprised PBMCs. Receptors were obtained from a young man in good health and CMV-seropositive. Both conserved end residues are part of each CDR3. A D gene is named only where the DNA matches it firmly. The listing skips clone size in some rows; elsewhere it reads once, few, many or a size class.

J	V	D	size	DNA	CDR3
TRBJ2-3	TRBV6-5	NA	NA	TGTGCCAGCAGTTATCTTGATACGCAGTATTTT	CASSYLDTQYF
TRBJ1-1	TRBV7-9	NA	once	TGTGCCAGCAGCTTAGGCAGGGTCGGGACTGAAGCTTTCTTT	CASSLGRVGTEAFF
TRBJ1-4	TRBV14	NA	NA	TGTGCCAGCAGCCAAGGGACAGAGGGACTGTTTTTT	CASSQGTEGLFF
TRBJ1-1	TRBV28	TRBD1	NA	TGTGCCAGCAGTACCCAGGGGGTGAGTGAAGCTTTCTTT	CASSTQGVSEAFF
TRBJ2-5	TRBV28	NA	NA	TGTGCCAGCAGTTTTTTGTCCAGGGGAGGGATAGGAGAGACCCAGTACTTC	CASSFLSRGGIGETQYF
TRBJ1-3	TRBV4-2	TRBD1	NA	TGTGCCAGCAGCCAAGATTACAGGGGCAGTGGAAACACCATATATTTT	CASSQDYRGSGNTIYF
TRBJ2-7	TRBV5-4	TRBD1	NA	TGTGCCAGCAGGGTTGGGGGGACAGGTGTCTCCTACGAGCAGTACTTC	CASRVGGTGVSYEQYF
TRBJ2-5	TRBV14	NA	NA	TGTGCCAGCAGCCAACTACCATCGGGAGTGCAAGAGACCCAGTACTTC	CASSQLPSGVQETQYF
TRBJ2-2	TRBV23-1	NA	NA	TGCGCCAGCAGTCATTTGGACAGCAGTACGCGGGAGCTGTTTTTT	CASSHLDSSTRELFF
TRBJ1-4	TRBV28	NA	NA	TGTGCCAGCAGTTTAGCGGAGAAAAAACTGTTTTTT	CASSLAEKKLFF
TRBJ1-4	TRBV19	NA	NA	TGTGCCAGTACCCCTACTACCCGAGGACGACTAATGAAAAACTTGGTTTTT	CASTPTTRGRLMKNLVF
TRBJ1-4	TRBV18	TRBD1	NA	TGTGCCAGCTCACTTGACAGGGGGCGGGACGAAAAACTGTTTTTT	CASSLDRGRDEKLFF
TRBJ2-3	TRBV5-1	TRBD2	few	TGCGCCAGCAGCTCTAGGTTTTTGCGGGAGGGGCCAGATACGCAGTATTTT	CASSSRFLREGPDTQYF
TRBJ1-1	TRBV6-5	NA	NA	TGTGCCGCCCGCCCCACAGGGTCGACAACTGAAGCTTTCTTT	CAARPTGSTTEAFF
TRBJ2-1	TRBV11-2	NA	NA	TGTGCCAGCAGCCCGACCGGGGATGAGCAGTTCTTC	CASSPTGDEQFF
TRBJ2-7	TRBV7-9	NA	NA	TGTGCCAGCACACCAAGGACAGATAGTCGCGAGCAGTACTTC	CASTPRTDSREQYF
TRBJ1-2	TRBV19	TRBD1	NA	TGTGCCAGTAGATTGGCGGGACAGGAGTATGGCTACACCTTC	CASRLAGQEYGYTF
TRBJ1-2	TRBV20-1	NA	NA	TGCAGTGCTGGGGGGTACGGAGGCTACACCTTC	CSAGGYGGYTF
TRBJ2-5	TRBV13	TRBD1	NA	TGTGCCAGCAGTTCCAAAACCGGGACAGGGGGCCAAGAGACCCAGTACTTC	CASSSKTGTGGQETQYF
TRBJ2-1	TRBV6-1	TRBD2	NA	TGTGCCAGCAGTGAATCCGGTCGGGCTAGCGGGAGAATAGGCGAGCAGTTCTTC	CASSESGRASGRIGEQFF
TRBJ1-1	TRBV19	NA	NA	TGTGCCAGTAGTATAGGGTCGGCAGGGCGGACCACTGAAGCTTTCTTT	CASSIGSAGRTTEAFF
TRBJ1-3	TRBV18	NA	NA	TGTGCCAGCTCACCAGGCAGATACGGGGGAAACACCATATATTTT	CASSPGRYGGNTIYF
TRBJ1-1	TRBV9	NA	NA	TGTGCCAGCAGCGTAGAGGGACACCAGGGCGGAGCTTTCTTT	CASSVEGHQGGAFF
TRBJ2-7	TRBV27	TRBD1	NA	TGTGCCAGCAGTTACAGGGGTGACTACGAGCAGTACTTC	CASSYRGDYEQYF
TRBJ2-1	TRBV11-1	NA	NA	TGTGCCAGCAGCATCACCGCACTTACAGTCTACAATGAGCAGTTCTTC	CASSITALTVYNEQFF
TRBJ2-2	TRBV28	TRBD2	NA	TGTGCCAGCAGGCTGGCGGGAGAAACCGGGGAGCTGTTTTTT	CASRLAGETGELFF
TRBJ2-7	TRBV6-1	TRBD1	few	TGTGCCAGTAAAAAACAGGGGGTCTCCTACGAGCAGTACTTC	CASKKQGVSYEQYF
TRBJ1-1	TRBV28	NA	NA	TGTGCCAGCAGCTTACAGGGTGAGACTGAAGCTTTCTTT	CASSLQGETEAFF
TRBJ1-2	TRBV28	NA	NA	TGTGCCAGCAGTTTGGTGGACAAATTTAACTATGGCTACACCTTC	CASSLVDKFNYGYTF
TRBJ2-1	TRBV11-1	TRBD2	NA	TGTGCCAGCAGCTCCGGGACTAGCGGGAGGGCCTCCTACAATGAGCAGTTCTTC	CASSSGTSGRASYNEQFF
TRBJ2-5	TRBV27	TRBD2	NA	TGTGCCAGCAGTGCGCTTTATGAGACTAGCGACCAAGAGACCCAGTACTTC	CASSALYETSDQETQYF
TRBJ2-3	TRBV27	TRBD1	NA	TGTGCCAGCAGCCGTCGGGACAGGGTGTCAGATACGCAGTATTTT	CASSRRDRVSDTQYF
TRBJ1-1	TRBV10-3	NA	NA	TGTGCCATCGGGAGGGACCTCGGGCACACTGAAGCTTTCTTT	CAIGRDLGHTEAFF
TRBJ1-5	TRBV27	TRBD1	NA	TGTGCCAGCAGTTTTGCAGGGGGCGGGCAGCCCCAGCATTTT	CASSFAGGGQPQHF
TRBJ2-1	TRBV10-3	TRBD2	NA	TGTGCCATCAGTCCCCCACGGGCTAGCGGGAGGAAGCATGAGCAGTTCTTC	CAISPPRASGRKHEQFF
TRBJ2-2	TRBV10-3	TRBD1	NA	TGTGCCATCAGTGAGAGGGAGGACAGGGACACCGGGGAGCTGTTTTTT	CAISEREDRDTGELFF
TRBJ2-2	TRBV6-6	TRBD2	few	TGTGCCAGCAGTTTGACTAGCGGGAGCTCCGGGGAGCTGTTTTTT	CASSLTSGSSGELFF
TRBJ1-5	TRBV14	NA	NA	TGTGCCAGCAGCCGAATCATTCGGGGGGGGCAGGATCAGCCCCAGCATTTT	CASSRIIRGGQDQPQHF
TRBJ1-5	TRBV4-1	NA	many	TGCGCCAGCAGCCAAGGGGGAGGCCAGCAGCCCCAGCATTTT	CASSQGGGQQPQHF
TRBJ2-3	TRBV7-2	NA	NA	TGTGCCAGCAGCTTAAGGGGACTCAACACAGATACGCAGTATTTT	CASSLRGLNTDTQYF
TRBJ1-1	TRBV5-6	NA	NA	TGTGCCAGCAGCCCGGAGACAGAGATGAACACTGAAGCTTTCTTT	CASSPETEMNTEAFF
TRBJ1-1	TRBV7-7	NA	NA	TGTGCTAGCAGCTTAGATAGGGGGACCGAAGCTTTCTTT	CASSLDRGTEAFF
TRBJ2-6	TRBV28	TRBD1	NA	TGTGCCAGCAGCGCCGACAGGGATGGGGCCAACGTCCTGACTTTC	CASSADRDGANVLTF
TRBJ1-6	TRBV10-3	NA	NA	TGTGCCATCAGTGAGTCGGCAGGGCAATTGTATAATTCACCCCTCCACTTT	CAISESAGQLYNSPLHF
TRBJ1-1	TRBV10-3	NA	NA	TGTGCCATCAGTAAGACAGATAACACTGAAGCTTTCTTT	CAISKTDNTEAFF
TRBJ1-5	TRBV27	NA	NA	TGTGCCAGCTCCCCCGGTTTGAGCAATCAGCCCCAGCATTTT	CASSPGLSNQPQHF
TRBJ2-4	TRBV6-1	TRBD1	NA	TGTGCCAGCAGCCGGGACAGGGGGTCCAAAAACATTCAGTACTTC	CASSRDRGSKNIQYF
TRBJ1-5	TRBV10-3	NA	NA	TGTGCCATCAGTGAGTCGCAGGGAAATCAGCCCCAGCATTTT	CAISESQGNQPQHF
TRBJ2-3	TRBV13	TRBD2	NA	TGTGCCAGCAGCACACGGACTAGCGGAAGCACAGATACGCAGTATTTT	CASSTRTSGSTDTQYF
TRBJ2-7	TRBV7-9	TRBD2	NA	TGTTCCAGCAGCTTAGACGGGACTAGTGGCCCCGGCTACGAGCAGTACTTC	CSSSLDGTSGPGYEQYF
TRBJ2-7	TRBV7-9	TRBD2	NA	TGTGCCAGCAGCCACCTCGGGACTAGCGGGAGTAAACCCTACGAGCAGTACTTC	CASSHLGTSGSKPYEQYF
TRBJ2-6	TRBV28	NA	NA	TGTGCCAGCACGGCGGGTTCGGGGGCCAACGTCCTGACTTTC	CASTAGSGANVLTF
TRBJ2-5	TRBV5-4	NA	NA	TGTGCCAGCAGCCTACGTGGTGAGGGAGAGACCCAGTACTTC	CASSLRGEGETQYF
TRBJ1-5	TRBV5-6	NA	NA	TGTGCCAGCAGCTTGCAGGGGCAGGGGCCCCAGCATTTT	CASSLQGQGPQHF
TRBJ1-4	TRBV19	NA	NA	TGTGCCAGTAGCCACCCTGGAGTGAATGAAAAACTGTTTTTT	CASSHPGVNEKLFF
TRBJ2-1	TRBV2	TRBD2	NA	TGTGCCAGCAGTGAGGGACTAGTAACCTACAATGAGCAGTTCTTC	CASSEGLVTYNEQFF
TRBJ2-1	TRBV29-1	TRBD1	NA	TGCAGCGTGGGACGACAGGGGGCTTACAATGAGCAGTTCTTC	CSVGRQGAYNEQFF